This T cell receptor beta chain was sequenced for a study of cytotoxic CD8 clonotypes in ibrutinib-treated CLL. The protocol was immunoSEQ multiplex PCR, while the TCRdb copy is restricted to in-frame clones and leaves out a portion. The table has some 290,000 clones, more than 65% seen once; the top ten hold about 6.7%. Notes on the study in general: Clonality was higher at ibrutinib response and returned toward baseline at progression. Circulating CD8+ T-cell counts were tracked by baseline clonality, which exceeded that of age-matched healthy donors. Public clonotypes were seen rarely and were contracted or stable on treatment.

Trimming stripped 4 bases from V and 2 bases from J, with 20 bases between. Germline loops: CDR1 MGHRA, CDR2 YSYEKL. This CDR3 contains 17 residues. About this clone: What it recognizes is unknown.

The source is a human donor with chronic lymphocytic leukemia. Specimen: PBMCs, collected before ibrutinib treatment. The V call is TRBV4-1, the J call TRBJ1-1; D is perhaps TRBD1 (5 bases). This CDR3 reads CASSRMGPSWGNTEAFF. CDR3 DNA sequence: TGCGCCAGCAGCCGTATGGGGCCTTCATGGGGCAACACTGAAGCTTTCTTT.